The 9 T cell receptor beta chains given below trace back to one sample, sequenced in a study of CD8+ T cells in alopecia areata. As the sequencing template, cDNA was produced by extracting RNA and reverse transcribing it. The assay was immunoSEQ multiplex PCR, and TCRdb's table has in-frame clones only and misses some. This sample carries under 350,000 clones, none of them present only once. Cutaneous lymph node cells were pooled, and they were sorted using CD4, CD8alpha, NKG2D, NKG2ACE and other markers. The sample taken for sequencing was CD4+ T cells sorted from a lymph node. Source of these receptors: a C3H/HeJ mouse with alopecia areata. For the strain, the MHC haplotype given is H2-k.

This clone was detected only a few times. Mouse gene names apply. The CDR3 end falls 4 residues outside the read, so it is completed with the germline J gene. The chain has TRBV13-1 and TRBJ2-1, with 10 bases identical to TRBD2. J lost 3 bases, V lost 2 bases, and 5 bases had no gene match. This CDR3 is built from 16 residues. The germline V gene encodes CDR1 NSHNY and CDR2 SYGAGN. Here the CDR3 reads CASSDWGGESYAEQFF. The DNA read from the CDR3 is TGTGCCAGCAGTGACTGGGGGGGCGAGAGCTATGCT.

This clone was observed a handful of times. Genes here carry mouse names. The read gets to within 4 residues of the CDR3 end, and the germline J gene fills in the rest. Other nucleotide sequences in the sample specify the same CDR3. The rearrangement joins TRBV13-1 to TRBJ2-2; 8 bases agree with TRBD1. J gave up 0 bases and V 5 bases, and 3 bases lay outside the gene matches. Germline V gives CDR1 NSHNY, CDR2 SYGAGN. The CDR3 is 15 residues long. CDR3 residues: CASSGQGTNTGQLYF. The CDR3 DNA, read in part, is TGTGCCAGCAGCGGACAGGGCACAAACACCGGG.

This clone was seen more than once but under ten times. The germline and genes are mouse ones. The DNA ends 4 residues before the CDR3 does, and the rest of the CDR3 is filled in from the germline J gene. The same CDR3 can be traced to other DNA sequences in this sample. The rearrangement links TRBV13-1 to TRBJ2-3, with 7 bases matching TRBD2. Germline-derived CDR1 and CDR2 are NSHNY and SYGAGN. CDR3 length equals 16 residues. The V gene end was trimmed by 0 bases and the J gene end by 0 bases; junction bases not matched to a gene: 4. The CDR3 sequence: CASSDAAGGSAETLYF. Incomplete CDR3 DNA: TGTGCCAGCAGTGATGCGGCTGGGGGTAGTGCAGAA.

Notes on this clone: The listed genes are named as in mouse. The missing CDR3 end, 4 residues past where the read stops, is filled in from the germline J gene. This chain uses TRBV1 with TRBJ2-5, with 12 bases fitting TRBD1. The germline V gene has CDR1 NSQYPW and CDR2 LRSPGD (reference sequence). The CDR3 is 16 amino acids. The sequenced part of the CDR3 DNA is TGCACCTGCAGTGCAGATCGGGACAGGGGGCGGGAC. This gives the protein CTCSADRDRGRD. The complete CDR3 sequence is CTCSADRDRGRDTQYF.

This clone showed up just a few times. All gene names here are mouse names. The sequence runs out 4 residues before the end of the CDR3; the remainder is reconstructed from the germline J gene. The rearrangement links TRBV1 to TRBJ1-2; no reliable D call. The germline V and J ends were trimmed by 2 bases and 0 bases, with 10 bases remaining between them. This CDR3 contains 15 residues. Germline V gene lookup returns CDR1 NSQYPW and CDR2 LRSPGD (reference sequence). The CDR3 loop reads CTCSAKGRTNSDYTF. CDR3 DNA, as far as it was read: TGCACCTGCAGTGCAAAAGGCAGGACAAACTCC.

This clone was counted at least ten times. Gene names follow the mouse nomenclature. CDR3 protein: CASSDGTSSAETLYF. The sequenced CDR3 bases are TGTGCCAGCAGTGATGGGACATCTAGTGCAGAA. This chain joins TRBV13-1 and TRBJ2-3, with D tentatively TRBD1 (5 bases). The read gets to within 4 residues of the CDR3 end, and the germline J gene fills in the rest. V gave up 0 bases and J gave up 0 bases, with 8 bases separating them. Germline V gene sequence: CDR1 NSHNY, CDR2 SYGAGN. There are 15 residues in the CDR3.

Regarding this clone: Gene names are the mouse ones. The read gets to within 4 residues of the CDR3 end, and the germline J gene fills in the rest. This sequence joins TRBV5 and TRBJ2-5; D unclear. The CDR3 totals 15 residues. Germline CDR1 reads LGHNA; CDR2 reads YNLKQL (reference sequence). V was pared by 4 bases and J by 0 bases, with 11 bases between. CDR3 protein: CASSPRHVNQDTQYF. The sequenced CDR3 bases are TGTGCCAGCAGCCCACGACACGTTAACCAAGAC.

Ten or more counts support this clone. Gene names are mouse gene names. The CDR3 end falls 4 residues outside the read, so it is completed with the germline J gene. The V and J genes are TRBV13-1 and TRBJ1-4, with D tentatively TRBD1 (5 bases). Germline CDR1 NSHNY, CDR2 SYGAGN. The CDR3 runs 13 residues. The CDR3 DNA, read in part, is TGTGCCAGCAGTGGGACTGGGGGCGAA. Protein product: CASSGTGGE. In full, the CDR3 is CASSGTGGERLFF.

Details on this clone: Gene names are mouse gene names. The CDR3 is cut off 4 residues early in the read; its end comes from the germline J gene. The chain links TRBV19 to TRBJ2-1; 14 bases match TRBD2. Germline CDR1 and CDR2: FNHDT and SITEND (reference sequence). The CDR3 consists of 16 residues. The sequenced CDR3 bases are TGTGCCAGCAGTTTCCGGGACTGGGGGGGCAACGCT. Translation gives CASSFRDWGGNA. The CDR3 in full is CASSFRDWGGNAEQFF.